The present entry profiles one TCR beta chain with its context. One entry per CDR3 protein results from TCRdb running MiXCR on the RT-PCR reads. This table holds roughly 200,000 distinct CDR3 sequences, roughly 38% found once. The data belong to a study of patients and donors after allogeneic stem cell transplantation. Trimming took off 2 bases at V and 3 bases at J, with 7 bases between the two ends. This CDR3 has 14 residues. Germline lookup yields CDR1 MNHNY and CDR2 SVGAGI (reference sequence). Input material: blood, either unsorted or a sorted T cell fraction (not recorded which). This TCR came from a human donor who was either an allogeneic HSCT recipient or a stem cell or donor lymphocyte infusion donor (not recorded which). It is not recorded whose cells these are; they may come from a transplant donor. The rearrangement links TRBV6-6 to TRBJ2-2; D may be TRBD1 or TRBD2 (5 bases each). In nucleotides, the CDR3 is TGTGCCAGCAGTTACAGAGGGGACACCGGGGAGCTGTTTTTT. The encoded protein is CASSYRGDTGELFF.